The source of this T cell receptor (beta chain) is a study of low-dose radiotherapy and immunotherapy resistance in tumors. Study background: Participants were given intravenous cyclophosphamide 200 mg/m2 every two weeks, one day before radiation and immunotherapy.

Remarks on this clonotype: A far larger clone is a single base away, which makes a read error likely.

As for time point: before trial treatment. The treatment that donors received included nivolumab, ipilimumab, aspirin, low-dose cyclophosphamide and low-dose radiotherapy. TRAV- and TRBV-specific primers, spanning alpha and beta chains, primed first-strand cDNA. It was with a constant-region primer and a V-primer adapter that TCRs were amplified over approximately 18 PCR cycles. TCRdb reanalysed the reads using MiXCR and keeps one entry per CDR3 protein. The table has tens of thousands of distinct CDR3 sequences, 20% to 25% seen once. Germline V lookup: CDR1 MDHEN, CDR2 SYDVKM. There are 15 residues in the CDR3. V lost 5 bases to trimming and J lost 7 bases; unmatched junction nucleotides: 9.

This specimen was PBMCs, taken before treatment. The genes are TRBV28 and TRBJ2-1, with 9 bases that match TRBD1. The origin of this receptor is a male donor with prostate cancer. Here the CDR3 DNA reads TGTGCCAGCAGTGACGCGGGACAGGGTACGAATGAGCAGTTCTTC. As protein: CASSDAGQGTNEQFF.